One and the same sample provided the 10 T cell receptor beta chains below, sequenced in a study of cytomegalovirus exposure and HLA in healthy donors. This PCR relied on a set of 60 Vbeta primers and 13 Jbeta primers. Data came from immunoSEQ multiplex PCR; TCRdb stores just in-frame clones and leaves some out. The data hold about 200,000 clones, with around 76% observed a single time. The sequenced material came from PBMCs. The receptors shown here come from a man in his forties or fifties in good health and CMV-seropositive.

V is TRBV6-1 and J is TRBJ2-7, with D possibly being TRBD1 (6 bases). The V gene's germline CDR1 is MNHNS and CDR2 SASEGT. The CDR3 contains 17 residues. The V end was cut by 0 bases, the J end by 3 bases, with 18 bases between. The DNA of the CDR3 is TGTGCCAGCAGTGAAGCCCGGACAGAACTTACTGTCTACGAGCAGTACTTC. This encodes CASSEARTELTVYEQYF.

J is TRBJ2-7 and V is TRBV6-1; 7 bases match TRBD1. V lost 3 bases, J lost 7 bases, and 0 bases stayed unmatched. Germline lookup yields CDR1 MNHNS and CDR2 SASEGT. This CDR3 has 11 amino acids. Here the CDR3 reads CASSEDREQYF. In DNA, the CDR3 is TGTGCCAGCAGTGAGGACAGGGAGCAGTACTTC.

This chain links TRBV7-9 with TRBJ2-1; 7 positions agree with TRBD2. J was trimmed by 2 bases and V by 3 bases; bases with no gene match: 1. Per germline, CDR1 SEHNR and CDR2 FQNEAQ (reference sequence). CDR3 length: 14 residues. The CDR3 protein is CASSLGLTYNEQFF. Written as DNA, the CDR3 is TGTGCCAGCAGCTTGGGACTAACCTACAATGAGCAGTTCTTC.

The V call is TRBV7-9, the J call TRBJ1-2; 8 nucleotides line up with TRBD1. The germline V gene encodes CDR1 SEHNR and CDR2 FQNEAQ (reference sequence). The CDR3 contains 14 residues. With V trimmed by 5 bases and J by 4 bases, 6 bases remained unmatched. The CDR3 sequence is CASSPTGVPYGYTF. The CDR3 DNA reads TGTGCCAGCAGCCCGACAGGGGTGCCCTATGGCTACACCTTC.

The chain couples TRBV19 to TRBJ2-7, with 9 bases identical to TRBD1. V lost 3 bases and J lost 0; bases outside the gene matches: 3. Germline values: CDR1 LNHDA, CDR2 SQIVND (reference sequence). The CDR3 contains 15 residues. The CDR3 DNA follows: TGTGCCAGTAGTATCGGGACAGGGAGCTCCTACGAGCAGTACTTC. It translates to CASSIGTGSSYEQYF.

This clone is classed as medium-sized. Other DNA variants within this sample encode the same CDR3. The CDR3 DNA is TGTGCCAGCAGTCCGGGACAGGGCTACGAGCAGTACTTC. Translated, it gives CASSPGQGYEQYF. The V and J genes are TRBV27 and TRBJ2-7; TRBD1 aligns across 9 bases. The J segment lost 3 bases and the V segment lost 5 bases, leaving 2 bases of the junction unmatched. This CDR3 spans 13 amino acids. Germline values: CDR1 MNHEY, CDR2 SMNVEV (reference sequence).

The chain carries TRBV7-9 and TRBJ2-1; D not resolved. With 5 bases removed from V and 0 bases from J, the gap between germline ends came to 14 bases. The CDR3 covers 16 residues. In germline, CDR1 is SEHNR, CDR2 FQNEAQ (reference sequence). This CDR3 reads CASSTRAGDSYNEQFF. The CDR3 nucleotides are TGTGCCAGCAGCACCCGCGCTGGAGACTCCTACAATGAGCAGTTCTTC.

Notes on this clone: The junction departs from germline at one end; a sequencing error may be responsible. Other DNA sequences in this sample translate to the same CDR3. The chain recombines TRBV7-7 with TRBJ1-1, with TRBD1 identical over 7 bases. The CDR3 spans 13 residues. From germline, CDR1 is SSHAT and CDR2 FNYEAQ (reference sequence). Written as DNA, the CDR3 is TGTGCTAGCAGCTTAGACAGGGACACTGAAGCTTTCTTT. Amino acids: CASSLDRDTEAFF.

This chain connects TRBV7-9 to TRBJ2-2, with D maybe TRBD1 (5 bases). Trimming took 5 bases from V and 1 from J, leaving 23 bases between them. Per the germline V gene, CDR1 is SEHNR and CDR2 is FQNEAQ (reference sequence). The CDR3 is 19 residues long. The CDR3 reads CASSPLIIGEYMNTGELFF. The DNA for the CDR3 is TGTGCCAGCAGCCCGTTAATCATAGGGGAATATATGAACACCGGGGAGCTGTTTTTT.

The chain recombines TRBV29-1 with TRBJ1-1; 7 positions match TRBD1. V lost 6 bases, J lost 4 bases, and 5 bases stayed unmatched. The CDR3 loop spans 12 amino acids. CDR1 and CDR2 from the germline V gene are SQVTM and ANQGSEA. The CDR3 DNA sequence: TGCAGCGTCCCACAGGGGAGCACTGAAGCTTTCTTT. Translating it yields CSVPQGSTEAFF.